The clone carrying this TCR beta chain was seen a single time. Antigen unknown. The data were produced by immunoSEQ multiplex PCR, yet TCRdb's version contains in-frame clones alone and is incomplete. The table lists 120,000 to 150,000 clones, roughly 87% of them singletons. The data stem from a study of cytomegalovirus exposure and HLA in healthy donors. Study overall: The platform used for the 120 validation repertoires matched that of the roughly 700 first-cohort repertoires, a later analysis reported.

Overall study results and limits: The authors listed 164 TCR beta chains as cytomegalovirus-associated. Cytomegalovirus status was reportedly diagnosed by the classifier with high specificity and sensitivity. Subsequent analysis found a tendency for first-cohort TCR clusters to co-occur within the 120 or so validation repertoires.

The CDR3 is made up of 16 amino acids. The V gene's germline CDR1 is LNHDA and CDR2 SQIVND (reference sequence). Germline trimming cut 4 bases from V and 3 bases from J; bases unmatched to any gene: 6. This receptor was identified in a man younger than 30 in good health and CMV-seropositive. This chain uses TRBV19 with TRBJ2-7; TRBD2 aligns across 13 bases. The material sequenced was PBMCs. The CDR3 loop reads CASSNRLAGGFYEQYF. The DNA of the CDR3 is TGTGCCAGTAGTAACCGACTAGCGGGGGGTTTCTACGAGCAGTACTTC.